These T cell receptor beta chains were read from a single sample in a study of human T cells and chemical hapten exposure. TCRdb redid the calling of the RACE reads with MiXCR, one entry per CDR3 protein. The sample consists of 360,000 or so distinct CDR3 sequences, about 6% of them appearing once. The sequencing used whole blood, collected in connection with sensitization to the hapten diphenylcyclopropenone (DPC). The receptor source for this set is a young woman with alopecia areata. Some clones in this sample may be carry-over from other donors' samples. Both conserved end residues are part of each CDR3. D genes are given only for firm matches. Rows may omit the clone size; those that give it use once, few, many or a size class.

cdr3_aa cdr3_nt j_call clone_size d_call v_call
CASNALDRVDTGELFF TGTGCCAGCAACGCCCTCGACAGGGTGGACACCGGGGAGCTGTTTTTT TRBJ2-2 few TRBD1 TRBV6-2/TRBV6-3
CASNYGDSNQPQHF TGTGCCAGCAACTACGGGGATAGCAATCAGCCCCAGCATTTT TRBJ1-5 many . TRBV7-9
CASTLGAQGTEAFF TGTGCCAGTACCTTGGGGGCGCAAGGCACTGAAGCTTTCTTT TRBJ1-1 many . TRBV7-9
CASSRDPGGYGYTF TGTGCCAGCAGCCGGGACCCCGGGGGCTATGGCTACACCTTC TRBJ1-2 . . TRBV2
CASSFVSGGSPLHF TGTGCCAGCAGCTTTGTTTCTGGGGGGTCACCCCTCCACTTT TRBJ1-6 few . TRBV5-6
CAISEPSSPLHF TGTGCCATCAGTGAACCCAGCTCACCCCTCCACTTT TRBJ1-6 many . TRBV10-3
CASSWGLRETQYF TGTGCCAGCAGTTGGGGACTGCGGGAGACCCAGTACTTC TRBJ2-5 . . TRBV27
CASSLMWTSTDTQYF TGTGCCAGCAGCTTGATGTGGACCAGCACAGATACGCAGTATTTT TRBJ2-3 few . TRBV7-2
CASSRLGTGDYGYTF TGTGCCAGCAGCCGACTGGGGACAGGGGACTATGGCTACACCTTC TRBJ1-2 few TRBD1 TRBV6-5
CASSFSGPGANVLTF TGTGCCAGCAGCTTTTCGGGGCCTGGGGCCAACGTCCTGACTTTC TRBJ2-6 few . TRBV7-3
CASSGAVRHSGNTIYF TGTGCCAGCAGCGGGGCGGTACGGCACTCTGGAAACACCATATATTTT TRBJ1-3 many . TRBV7-9
CAIPSGGAANEQFF TGTGCCATACCTAGCGGGGGGGCCGCCAATGAGCAGTTCTTC TRBJ2-1 . TRBD2 TRBV10-3
CASSLRDTHTGELFF TGTGCCAGCAGCCTCCGGGACACTCACACCGGGGAGCTGTTTTTT TRBJ2-2 few . TRBV7-9
CASSVRAGGSTDTQYF TGTGCCAGCAGTGTAAGGGCGGGGGGAAGCACAGATACGCAGTATTTT TRBJ2-3 . TRBD2 TRBV2
CSVVERLGQPQHF TGCAGCGTTGTAGAACGCCTGGGGCAGCCCCAGCATTTT TRBJ1-5 many . TRBV29-1
CASSLPAGSYNSPLHF TGTGCCAGCAGCTTACCCGCCGGCTCCTATAATTCACCCCTCCACTTT TRBJ1-6 many . TRBV7-2
CAISEGPSETQYF TGTGCCATCAGTGAAGGGCCATCCGAGACCCAGTACTTC TRBJ2-5 . . TRBV10-3
CSVAALSSYNEQFF TGCAGCGTTGCTGCACTGAGCTCCTACAATGAGCAGTTCTTC TRBJ2-1 few . TRBV29-1
CAISGQRSQPQHF TGTGCCATCAGTGGACAGCGATCTCAGCCCCAGCATTTT TRBJ1-5 many . TRBV10-3
CASTLNRGNYGYTF TGTGCCAGCACCCTCAACAGGGGGAACTATGGCTACACCTTC TRBJ1-2 many TRBD1 TRBV7-2
CASSVQGALLSGANVLTF TGCGCCAGCAGCGTACAGGGGGCCCTCCTCTCTGGGGCCAACGTCCTGACTTTC TRBJ2-6 many TRBD1 TRBV5-1
CASKIYNEQFF TGTGCCAGCAAGATCTACAATGAGCAGTTCTTC TRBJ2-1 many . TRBV12-3/TRBV12-4
CASSPSGQQYEQYF TGTGCCAGCTCACCATCGGGACAGCAATACGAGCAGTACTTC TRBJ2-7 few TRBD1 TRBV18
CASSLGGRANVLTF TGTGCCAGCAGCTTAGGGGGTAGGGCCAACGTCCTGACTTTC TRBJ2-6 many . TRBV7-2
CASGLVLRMTYEQYF TGTGCTAGTGGTTTGGTACTACGAATGACCTACGAGCAGTACTTC TRBJ2-7 . . TRBV12-5
CASRDGTSGRTDTQYF TGTGCCAGCAGAGATGGGACTAGCGGGCGCACAGATACGCAGTATTTT TRBJ2-3 many TRBD2 TRBV2
CASSFSGGSNQPQHF TGTGCCAGCAGTTTTTCAGGGGGAAGCAATCAGCCCCAGCATTTT TRBJ1-5 few TRBD1 TRBV28
CASSPIAGAITDTQYF TGTGCCAGCAGTCCAATAGCGGGGGCCATCACAGATACGCAGTATTTT TRBJ2-3 . TRBD2 TRBV27
CASSPALARSSGNTIYF TGTGCCAGCTCACCAGCCCTGGCCAGGAGCTCTGGAAACACCATATATTTT TRBJ1-3 many . TRBV18
CASSRRDRRLSYEQYF TGTGCCAGCAGCCGCCGGGACAGAAGACTCTCCTACGAGCAGTACTTC TRBJ2-7 . TRBD1 TRBV14
CASSLISSTGRNEQFF TGTGCCAGCAGTTTAATTTCCTCTACAGGGAGGAATGAGCAGTTCTTC TRBJ2-1 . . TRBV27
CAISEKTGGSTDTQYF TGTGCCATCAGTGAGAAGACAGGGGGTAGCACAGATACGCAGTATTTT TRBJ2-3 few TRBD1 TRBV10-3
CSARVGDGEAFF TGCAGTGCTAGAGTGGGGGACGGCGAAGCTTTCTTT TRBJ1-1 many . TRBV20-1
CASSQDTVKNYGYTF TGCGCCAGCAGCCAAGACACAGTAAAGAACTATGGCTACACCTTC TRBJ1-2 few . TRBV4-1
CASSPLGTATDTQYF TGTGCCAGCAGCCCCTTGGGGACTGCCACAGATACGCAGTATTTT TRBJ2-3 many . TRBV11-1
CASSQFIDSTNEKLFF TGCGCCAGCAGCCAATTTATTGACAGCACTAATGAAAAACTGTTTTTT TRBJ1-4 . . TRBV4-1
CASSRMGGQRPAEAFF TGTGCCAGCAGCCGAATGGGGGGACAGAGACCCGCTGAAGCTTTCTTT TRBJ1-1 . TRBD1 TRBV13
CSAIGFSSNYGYTF TGCAGTGCTATAGGGTTTTCTTCTAACTATGGCTACACCTTC TRBJ1-2 many . TRBV20-1
CSARFGTGGYNEQFF TGCAGTGCTAGATTCGGGACAGGGGGCTACAATGAGCAGTTCTTC TRBJ2-1 few TRBD1 TRBV20-1
CSVLTANRDPKNIQYF TGCAGCGTTCTAACAGCCAACAGGGATCCCAAAAACATTCAGTACTTC TRBJ2-4 few . TRBV29-1
CASSPRGSRETQYF TGTGCCAGCAGCCCCAGGGGGTCTCGGGAGACCCAGTACTTC TRBJ2-5 few TRBD1 TRBV7-2
CASSLEKNRHYEQYF TGTGCCAGCAGCTTAGAAAAGAACCGACACTACGAGCAGTACTTC TRBJ2-7 few . TRBV11-1
CASSLGSAAGEETQYF TGTGCCAGCAGCTTAGGGAGTGCGGCAGGGGAAGAGACCCAGTACTTC TRBJ2-5 many . TRBV7-3
CASSLGQHTDTQYF TGCGCCAGCAGCTTGGGACAGCACACAGATACGCAGTATTTT TRBJ2-3 . . TRBV5-1
CASSLVGDSTEAFF TGCGCCAGCAGCTTGGTGGGGGACAGCACTGAAGCTTTCTTT TRBJ1-1 many TRBD1 TRBV5-1
CASSGVEEKLFF TGTGCCAGCAGTGGGGTGGAGGAAAAACTGTTTTTT TRBJ1-4 few . TRBV25-1
CATRLYNSPLHF TGTGCCACCAGGCTATATAATTCACCCCTCCACTTT TRBJ1-6 many . TRBV28
CASSLGQRGVSYNEQFF TGCGCCAGCAGCTTGGGCCAGCGGGGGGTCTCCTACAATGAGCAGTTCTTC TRBJ2-1 . TRBD2 TRBV5-1